These 14 T cell receptor beta chains share one sample of origin, sequenced in a study of CD8+ T cells in alopecia areata. Sequencing templates came from extracted RNA that was reverse transcribed into cDNA. Using immunoSEQ multiplex PCR, the repertoire was profiled, and TCRdb retains in-frame clones only, with some absent. The sample lists 200,000 to 250,000 clones, around three fifths occurring once. The sample's treatment: oral pan-JAK inhibitor, 5-10 mg twice daily. The sample consisted of CD4+ T cells sorted from blood, taken at week 4, from a patient treated with tofacitinib. Receptors originate from a human donor with alopecia areata.

J is TRBJ2-5 and V is TRBV6-5; perhaps TRBD1 as D (5 bases). Germline lookup yields CDR1 MNHEY and CDR2 SVGAGI. The CDR3 is made up of 13 amino acids. V was cut by 5 bases and J by 4 bases, with 11 bases left in between. CDR3: CASSLRATETQYF. The CDR3, as DNA: TGTGCCAGCAGTCTCAGGGCAACAGAGACCCAGTACTTC.

V gene TRBV6-5 combines with J gene TRBJ2-1, with 9 bases identical to TRBD2. V was pared by 2 bases and J by 3 bases, with 5 bases of the junction left unmatched. Germline CDR1 reads MNHEY; CDR2 reads SVGAGI. The CDR3 sequence is 16 residues long. CDR3 nucleotide sequence: TGTGCCAGCAGTTACACGGCGGGGGGGCGCTACAATGAGCAGTTCTTC. Protein product: CASSYTAGGRYNEQFF.

This chain uses TRBV4-1 with TRBJ2-5, with D possibly TRBD2 on 5 matching bases. Per the germline V gene, CDR1 is MGHRA and CDR2 is YSYEKL. The length of the CDR3 is 16 residues. Trimming removed 3 bases at V and 5 bases at J, with 19 bases between. The CDR3 DNA sequence: TGCGCCAGCAGCCAGTCAACTAGGGCCCCTGCCGAGACCCAGTACTTC. Translating it yields CASSQSTRAPAETQYF.

This clone was observed a handful of times. The V and J genes are TRBV27 and TRBJ1-6; 7 bases match TRBD1. The J segment lost 4 bases and the V segment lost 8 bases, leaving 5 bases of the junction unmatched. Germline V gives CDR1 MNHEY, CDR2 SMNVEV (reference sequence). The CDR3 covers 14 residues. CDR3 nucleotides: TGTGCCAGCCTTCCGACAGGGTATAATTCACCCCTCCACTTT. This gives the protein CASLPTGYNSPLHF.

The chain has TRBV6-5 and TRBJ2-5; D is unclear. This CDR3 is built from 14 residues. Per germline, CDR1 MNHEY and CDR2 SVGAGI. The V and J ends lost 5 bases and 5 bases respectively, with 15 bases between them. Written as DNA, the CDR3 is TGTGCCAGCAGTCCATCCCTCGGGTGGGAGACCCAGTACTTC. Protein product: CASSPSLGWETQYF.

The J gene is TRBJ2-2, the V gene TRBV18, with a possible D match to TRBD2 (7 bases). The length of the CDR3 is 16 residues. Germline V gives CDR1 KGHSH, CDR2 LQKENI. Trimming took off 3 bases at V and 0 bases at J, with 11 bases between the two ends. The CDR3, as DNA: TGTGCCAGCTCACCGGCGGGGGCTGCGAACACCGGGGAGCTGTTTTTT. It yields the protein CASSPAGAANTGELFF.

CDR3 coding DNA: TGCAGCGTCCGCGGACACACCCGCAATCAGCCCCAGCATTTT. Its translation: CSVRGHTRNQPQHF. The V and J genes are TRBV29-1 and TRBJ1-5, with D perhaps matching TRBD1 (5 bases). There are 14 residues in the CDR3. Trimming removed 6 bases at V and 2 bases at J, with 14 bases between. Germline CDR1 is SQVTM and CDR2 is ANQGSEA.

Concerning this clone itself: Other DNA sequences in the sample encode the same CDR3. This chain links TRBV18 with TRBJ2-2, with D unresolved. Germline V gene sequence: CDR1 KGHSH, CDR2 LQKENI. V gave up 1 base and J gave up 1 base, with 1 base separating them. This CDR3 comprises 13 residues. CDR3 in DNA: TGTGCCAGCTCACCACAGAACACCGGGGAGCTGTTTTTT. This translates into CASSPQNTGELFF.

Only a few counts were recorded for this clone. J is TRBJ2-4 and V is TRBV29-1, with a weak D call TRBD2 (5 bases). The CDR3 spans 11 residues. Germline CDR1 is SQVTM and CDR2 is ANQGSEA. Trimming removed 4 bases from V and 7 bases from J, with 8 bases in between. The CDR3 loop reads CSVVPGNIQYF. The CDR3 DNA is TGCAGCGTTGTTCCGGGGAACATTCAGTACTTC.

The chain is built from TRBV27 and TRBJ2-3; tentative D call: TRBD2 (6 bases). The CDR3 consists of 15 residues. V was trimmed by 1 base and J by 2 bases, leaving 10 bases between them. Germline loops: CDR1 MNHEY, CDR2 SMNVEV (reference sequence). The CDR3 sequence: CASSLYGGPTDTQYF. The CDR3 region has the DNA TGTGCCAGCAGTTTATACGGGGGACCCACAGATACGCAGTATTTT.

This clone was picked up a small number of times. This chain links TRBV28 with TRBJ2-4; perhaps TRBD2 as D (5 bases). Trimming left V 5 bases short and J 6 bases short, with 20 bases between. Germline V gene sequence: CDR1 MDHEN, CDR2 SYDVKM. The CDR3 contains 16 residues. The CDR3 DNA is TGTGCCAGCAGTCTCGCCTTGTCCCGGGGTGGAAACATTCAGTACTTC. It is translated as CASSLALSRGGNIQYF.

CDR3 residues: CAWRLAPGGRTYGYTF. The CDR3 region has the DNA TGTGCCTGGAGGCTAGCCCCCGGGGGGCGAACCTATGGCTACACCTTC. V and J are TRBV30 and TRBJ1-2, with D possibly matching TRBD1 (6 bases). The V and J ends lost 3 bases and 4 bases respectively, with 21 bases between them. The CDR3 has 16 amino acids. Germline CDR1 and CDR2: GTSNPN and SVGIG (reference sequence).

This clone has a single count. V and J are TRBV7-2 and TRBJ2-1; tentatively, D is TRBD2 (7 bases). CDR3 length: 14 residues. Trimming shortened V by 5 bases and J by 6 bases, and 14 bases separated the two germline ends. Germline assignment: CDR1 SGHTA and CDR2 FQGNSA. CDR3: CASSPWAGANEQFF. In DNA form, the CDR3 reads TGTGCCAGCAGCCCCTGGGCGGGGGCCAATGAGCAGTTCTTC. Variable domain in full (rest from reference TRBV7-2 and TRBJ2-1): GAGVSQSPSNKVTEKGKDVELRCDPISGHTALYWYRQSLGQGLEFLIYFQGNSAPDKSGLPSDRFSAERTGGSVSTLTIQRTQQEDSAVYLCASSPWAGANEQFFGPGTRLTVL.

This clone was seen more than once but under ten times. The gene calls are TRBV29-1 and TRBJ2-7; D unresolved. CDR1 and CDR2 (germline): SQVTM, ANQGSEA. CDR3 length: 11 amino acids. Trimming removed 4 bases from V and 3 bases from J, with 7 bases in between. CDR3 region: CSVGSGYEQYF. The CDR3 DNA follows: TGCAGCGTTGGGTCAGGCTACGAGCAGTACTTC.